Each of the 25 T cell receptor beta chains below was sequenced from the same sample in a study of blood T cell repertoires in COVID-19. Measured with immunoSEQ multiplex PCR; TCRdb has only the in-frame clones, and not every one. Of approximately 240,000 clones in the sample, around 85% were seen once. The sequenced sample was peripheral blood. The receptors come from a woman aged 35 to 49 with active or convalescent COVID-19.

This clone showed up just once. CDR3 sequence (DNA): TGTGCCAGCAGCCAAGACATGGGACAGGGTATGGCCCAGTACTTC. Residues: CASSQDMGQGMAQYF. The rearrangement links TRBV3-1 (or the pseudogene TRBV3-2) to TRBJ2-5; 9 nucleotides agree with TRBD1. The CDR3 consists of 15 residues. V shed 0 bases, J shed 9 bases, and the junction held 8 bases outside the gene matches. The germline CDR1 and CDR2 sequences are LGHDT and YNNKEL (reference sequence).

This chain uses TRBV18 with TRBJ1-3; D remains ambiguous. The V and J ends lost 10 bases and 4 bases respectively, with 11 bases between them. Germline values: CDR1 KGHSH, CDR2 LQKENI. The CDR3 has 12 amino acids. The CDR3 region is CATGTGGNTIYF. CDR3 nucleotide sequence: TGTGCCACCGGTACGGGAGGAAACACCATATATTTT.

The chain has TRBV19 and TRBJ1-4, with D hard to call. Germline CDR1 reads LNHDA; CDR2 reads SQIVND (reference sequence). Trimming shortened V by 3 bases and J by 3 bases, and 17 bases separated the two germline ends. The CDR3 runs 17 residues. The CDR3 DNA sequence: TGTGCCAGTAGTATTCTTGGTCCTTCGGTCCCTAATGAAAAACTGTTTTTT. Translating it yields CASSILGPSVPNEKLFF.

The CDR3, as DNA: TGTGCCAGCAGTTACAAGGACGGGAGGGGGGCTTCGTTCCAAGAGACCCAGTACTTC. Protein: CASSYKDGRGASFQETQYF. This chain uses TRBV6-2 or TRBV6-3 with TRBJ2-5; 8 bases are shared with TRBD2. From germline, CDR1 is MNHEY and CDR2 SVGEGT. The CDR3 contains 19 residues. The V gene end was trimmed by 2 bases and the J gene end by 1 base; junction bases not matched to a gene: 15.

The V and J genes are TRBV19 and TRBJ2-7; tentative D call: TRBD1 (5 bases). Germline CDR1 is LNHDA and CDR2 is SQIVND (reference sequence). This CDR3 has 15 amino acids. With 5 bases removed from V and 4 bases from J, the gap between germline ends came to 18 bases. In DNA, the CDR3 is TGTGCCAGTAGTGCCATTGTAACAGGATTTTACGAGCAGTACGTC. Protein sequence: CASSAIVTGFYEQYV.

The chain couples TRBV27 to TRBJ1-5; 10 positions match TRBD1. This CDR3 comprises 19 residues. V lost 2 bases, J lost 0 bases, and 10 bases stayed unmatched. Looked up from germline, CDR1 is MNHEY and CDR2 is SMNVEV (reference sequence). The CDR3 reads CASSLKGDRGPNSNQPQHF. For the CDR3, the DNA is TGTGCCAGCAGTTTAAAAGGGGACAGGGGTCCAAATAGCAATCAGCCCCAGCATTTT.

V gene TRBV5-1 combines with J gene TRBJ2-5; TRBD2 agrees at 9 bases. With 2 bases clipped from V and 2 bases from J, the junction kept 7 bases outside the gene matches. CDR1 is SGHRS, CDR2 YFSETQ, per germline. The CDR3 spans 16 residues. CDR3 DNA sequence: TGCGCCAGCAGCTTCTCGGGTAGCGGGGGTCAAGAGACCCAGTACTTC. This sequence encodes CASSFSGSGGQETQYF.

V is TRBV29-1 and J is TRBJ1-1; D might be TRBD1 (5 bases). The CDR3 contains 12 residues. V lost 7 bases and J lost 4, with 13 bases in between. Per germline, CDR1 SQVTM and CDR2 ANQGSEA. The CDR3, as DNA: TGCAGCGCCTCCGGGGGGGGCACTGAAGCTTTCTTT. Translating it yields CSASGGGTEAFF.

This chain links TRBV12-5 with TRBJ2-1; D possibly corresponds to TRBD1 (6 bases). Germline lookup yields CDR1 LGHNT and CDR2 FRNRAP. Trimming shortened V by 5 bases and J by 1 base, and 15 bases separated the two germline ends. This CDR3 is built from 16 residues. CDR3 protein: CASGPPQGRSYNEQFF. Here the CDR3 DNA reads TGTGCTAGTGGTCCTCCACAGGGTAGGTCCTACAATGAGCAGTTCTTC.

The chain uses TRBV10-2 and TRBJ1-1, with 7 bases that match TRBD1. CDR3 size: 15 residues. Germline lookup yields CDR1 WSHSY and CDR2 SAAADI. Trimming at V came to 8 bases and at J to 1 base, leaving 10 bases not matched to a gene. CDR3: CASFEGRGANTEAFF. The CDR3 DNA reads TGCGCCAGCTTTGAGGGCAGGGGGGCGAACACTGAAGCTTTCTTT.

Worth noting for this clone: The same CDR3 is also encoded by other DNA sequences in this sample. The rearrangement joins TRBV6-5 to TRBJ1-1, with 8 bases lining up with TRBD1. CDR3 size: 15 residues. V was clipped by 6 bases and J by 1 base; unmatched bases: 7. CDR1 and CDR2 from the germline V gene are MNHEY and SVGAGI. In DNA form, the CDR3 reads TGTGCCAGCAGAGCTGGAGACAGGGGGAACACTGAAGCTTTCTTT. The encoded protein is CASRAGDRGNTEAFF.

This sequence joins TRBV19 and TRBJ1-6; 7 bases line up with TRBD1. This CDR3 comprises 16 residues. Losses at the gene ends were 5 bases for V and 3 bases for J; bases not matched to a gene: 7. CDR1 LNHDA and CDR2 SQIVND come from the germline V gene (reference sequence). For the CDR3, the DNA is TGTGCCAGTAGTGGCCAGGGGGGTCACTATAATTCACCCCTCCACTTT. Translating gives CASSGQGGHYNSPLHF. Based on the CDR3 plus reference TRBV19 and TRBJ1-6, the full variable domain is DGGITQSPKYLFRKEGQNVTLSCEQNLNHDAMYWYRQDPGQGLRLIYYSQIVNDFQKGDIAEGYSVSREKKESFPLTVTSAQKNPTAFYLCASSGQGGHYNSPLHFGNGTRLTVT.

The V call is TRBV3-1 (or the pseudogene TRBV3-2), the J call TRBJ2-5; 7 nucleotides align to TRBD2. V lost 0 bases, J lost 5 bases, and 18 bases stayed unmatched. The germline V gene encodes CDR1 LGHDT and CDR2 YNNKEL (reference sequence). The length of the CDR3 is 19 residues. CDR3 sequence (DNA): TGTGCCAGCAGCCAAGATCGTTGGTCGGCCCCGCGGGGGTATGAGACCCAGTACTTC. Protein: CASSQDRWSAPRGYETQYF.

This clone showed up just a few times. The rearrangement links TRBV30 to TRBJ1-6; D gene uncertain. The CDR3 loop spans 14 amino acids. Germline CDR1 is GTSNPN and CDR2 is SVGIG (reference sequence). The ends were cut back, 6 bases at V and 0 bases at J, with 9 bases in the middle. The CDR3 region is CACRGSSYNSPLHF. The CDR3 DNA sequence: TGTGCCTGCCGGGGAAGCTCCTATAATTCACCCCTCCACTTT.

This clone was counted only a few times. The chain recombines TRBV4-1 with TRBJ1-5; 7 bases are a match to TRBD1. J lost 0 bases, V lost 4 bases, and 9 bases had no gene match. In germline, CDR1 is MGHRA, CDR2 YSYEKL. The CDR3 totals 17 residues. CDR3 region: CASSLVYGTDSNQPQHF. In DNA form, the CDR3 reads TGCGCCAGCAGCCTAGTATACGGGACAGATAGCAATCAGCCCCAGCATTTT.

V gene TRBV20-1 combines with J gene TRBJ2-3; 7 bases line up with TRBD2. Germline trimming cut 6 bases from V and 14 bases from J; bases unmatched to any gene: 11. The CDR3 runs to 11 residues. Germline V gene sequence: CDR1 DFQATT, CDR2 SNEGSKA (reference sequence). Written as DNA, the CDR3 is TGCAGTGCCGCCCTGGCGGGGGATCCGTATTTT. Amino acid sequence: CSAALAGDPYF.

The gene calls are TRBV7-8 and TRBJ2-3; 10 bases line up with TRBD1. The CDR3 covers 16 residues. J lost 3 bases, V lost 7 bases, and 10 bases had no gene match. The germline V gene has CDR1 SGHVS and CDR2 FQNEAQ. The CDR3 DNA reads TGTGCCAGCAAAGAAAAGCGGACAGGGGGGACAGATACGCAGTATTTT. As protein: CASKEKRTGGTDTQYF.

This rearrangement joins TRBV11-2 to TRBJ1-3; D is undetermined. The CDR3 length is 15 residues. V gave up 2 bases and J gave up 0 bases, with 8 bases separating them. From germline, CDR1 is SGHAT and CDR2 FQNNGV. For the CDR3, the DNA is TGTGCCAGCAGCTTATATCGCGGCTCTGGAAACACCATATATTTT. It codes for CASSLYRGSGNTIYF.

This rearrangement joins TRBV7-9 to TRBJ2-5; TRBD1 might be the D (5 bases). The V gene lost 3 bases and the J gene lost 1 base, with 9 bases spanning the gap. The germline V gene encodes CDR1 SEHNR and CDR2 FQNEAQ (reference sequence). CDR3 size: 14 residues. The CDR3 region is CASSLTALQETQYF. Here the CDR3 DNA reads TGTGCCAGCAGCTTGACAGCCCTCCAAGAGACCCAGTACTTC.

This chain links TRBV9 with TRBJ2-1; D is possibly TRBD2 (7 bases). Germline-derived CDR1 and CDR2 are SGDLS and YYNGEE. CDR3 size: 15 residues. V was clipped by 4 bases and J by 4 bases, with 15 bases between them. The CDR3 loop is CASSPAGAGYNEQFF. CDR3 DNA sequence: TGTGCCAGCAGCCCGGCGGGGGCAGGATACAATGAGCAGTTCTTC.

J is TRBJ2-1 and V is TRBV29-1, with 9 bases matching TRBD2. V lost 1 base to trimming and J lost 6 bases; unmatched junction nucleotides: 4. Germline loops: CDR1 SQVTM, CDR2 ANQGSEA. The CDR3 sequence is 14 residues long. The CDR3 is CSVEGLAGSNEQFF. Written as DNA, the CDR3 is TGCAGCGTTGAAGGCCTAGCGGGGTCCAATGAGCAGTTCTTC.

The gene calls are TRBV6-4 and TRBJ1-2, with D unresolved. The CDR3 spans 13 residues. Per the germline V gene, CDR1 is MRHNA and CDR2 is SNTAGT. V lost 5 bases, J lost 5 bases, and 12 bases lay in between. Here the CDR3 DNA reads TGTGCCAGCAGTTTTCCGCTAAGTTATGGCTACACCTTC. The encoded protein is CASSFPLSYGYTF.

This rearrangement joins TRBV6-5 to TRBJ1-1, with D possibly matching TRBD1 (6 bases). Germline CDR1 reads MNHEY; CDR2 reads SVGAGI. Deletions cut 0 bases from V and 0 bases from J, with 8 bases between. The CDR3 covers 15 residues. CDR3 DNA: TGTGCCAGCAGTTACTCAAGGGGGTTGAACACTGAAGCTTTCTTT. The encoded protein is CASSYSRGLNTEAFF.

The chain joins TRBV7-2 to TRBJ2-1; 8 bases agree with TRBD2. CDR1 is SGHTA and CDR2 is FQGNSA in the germline V gene. This CDR3 is 11 amino acids long. After removal of 5 bases from V and 15 bases from J, the junction contained 6 bases not matched to a gene. The CDR3 loop is CASSPGLGRFF. CDR3 DNA sequence: TGTGCCAGCAGCCCGGGACTAGGGCGGTTCTTC.

This chain connects TRBV9 to TRBJ2-1, with D maybe TRBD1 (6 bases). This CDR3 has 15 residues. Germline loops: CDR1 SGDLS, CDR2 YYNGEE. The V end was cut by 4 bases, the J end by 7 bases, with 18 bases between. The CDR3 is CASSPSGVGGNEQFF. The CDR3 DNA follows: TGTGCCAGCAGCCCCTCAGGGGTTGGGGGTAATGAGCAGTTCTTC.